This entry lists 18 T cell receptor beta chains sequenced from one sample in a study of long-term antiretroviral therapy in people with HIV. It was version v3.0 of the immunoSEQ assay that was run at survey level. Profiled with immunoSEQ multiplex PCR; TCRdb holds only in-frame clones, not every one. The sample has 28,000 or so clones; just under 80% are singletons. The sample here was unsorted PBMCs, taken 1.5 years before starting antiretroviral therapy. These receptors were taken from a man between 18 and 29 years old with HIV.

The chain uses TRBV6-6 and TRBJ2-2; possibly TRBD1 for D (6 bases). Germline assignment: CDR1 MNHNY and CDR2 SVGAGI (reference sequence). V gave up 0 bases and J gave up 1 base, with 9 bases separating them. This CDR3 is built from 16 residues. This CDR3 is CASSYSDRMNTGELFF. CDR3 nucleotide sequence: TGTGCCAGCAGTTACTCCGACAGGATGAACACCGGGGAGCTGTTTTTT.

J is TRBJ2-7 and V is TRBV6-5; 9 bases agree with TRBD1. V gave up 2 bases and J gave up 3 bases; unmatched junction bases: 2. CDR3 length: 14 amino acids. Per the germline V gene, CDR1 is MNHEY and CDR2 is SVGAGI. CDR3 sequence: CASSYGDRDYEQYF. Here the CDR3 DNA reads TGTGCCAGCAGTTACGGGGACAGGGACTACGAGCAGTACTTC.

This chain connects TRBV19 to TRBJ2-7, with 7 bases fitting TRBD1. V gave up 6 bases and J gave up 3 bases; unmatched junction bases: 8. CDR1 is LNHDA and CDR2 is SQIVND in the germline V gene (reference sequence). The CDR3 contains 14 residues. CDR3 region: CASSRQGGNYEQYF. The DNA of the CDR3 is TGTGCCAGTAGCCGACAGGGTGGAAACTACGAGCAGTACTTC.

This clone was recorded only once. The chain joins TRBV10-3 to TRBJ2-3, with 7 bases aligning to TRBD2. The CDR3 is 15 amino acids. Germline CDR1 is ENHRY and CDR2 is SYGVKD. With 8 bases clipped from V and 1 base from J, the junction kept 9 bases outside the gene matches. The CDR3 is CAISGREYGTDTQYF. DNA of the CDR3: TGTGCCATCTCTGGGCGGGAGTATGGCACAGATACGCAGTATTTT.

The rearrangement uses TRBV7-2 and TRBJ1-2; 11 bases fit TRBD1. V lost 5 bases to trimming and J lost 5 bases; unmatched junction nucleotides: 4. The CDR3 spans 14 residues. Germline values: CDR1 SGHTA, CDR2 FQGNSA. This chain's CDR3 is CASSGQGARYGYTF. The CDR3 DNA reads TGTGCCAGCAGCGGACAGGGGGCCAGGTATGGCTACACCTTC.

This sequence joins TRBV6-5 and TRBJ2-2; D remains ambiguous. This CDR3 is built from 15 residues. V lost 1 base, J lost 6 bases, and 12 bases lay in between. Germline V gives CDR1 MNHEY, CDR2 SVGAGI. DNA of the CDR3: TGTGCCAGCAGTTACTGGGCAGGCGGCGCCGGGGAGCTGTTTTTT. Translation: CASSYWAGGAGELFF.

V is TRBV13 and J is TRBJ2-3, with 14 bases that match TRBD2. Unmatched junction bases numbered 4, after V lost 5 bases and J lost 3 bases. The CDR3 totals 16 residues. Germline V lookup: CDR1 PRHDT, CDR2 FYEKMQ (reference sequence). CDR3 in amino acids: CASSPGTSGGTDTQYF. CDR3 DNA: TGTGCCAGCAGCCCCGGGACTAGCGGGGGAACAGATACGCAGTATTTT.

This clone showed up just once. CDR3 coding DNA: TGCGCCAGCAGCCTGGAAGGGTCTGTCTCCGAGCAGTACTTC. It codes for CASSLEGSVSEQYF. The rearrangement links TRBV5-1 to TRBJ2-7; the D is unclear. Germline CDR1 SGHRS, CDR2 YFSETQ. The CDR3 has 14 residues. V lost 4 bases and J lost 6, with 17 bases in between.

The V gene is TRBV7-8, the J gene TRBJ2-7; 16 positions agree with TRBD2. There are 16 residues in the CDR3. CDR1 is SGHVS, CDR2 FQNEAQ, per germline. V trimming: 4 bases; J trimming: 6 bases; junction bases outside the gene matches: 6. Here the CDR3 reads CASSSGTSGRVGEQYF. CDR3 in DNA: TGTGCCAGCAGCTCCGGGACTAGCGGGAGGGTGGGCGAGCAGTACTTC.

The genes are TRBV7-9 and TRBJ2-7; D gene uncertain. In germline, CDR1 is SEHNR, CDR2 FQNEAQ (reference sequence). The V end was cut by 5 bases, the J end by 4 bases, with 6 bases between. The CDR3 spans 11 residues. This CDR3 reads CASSPGYEQYF. Written as DNA, the CDR3 is TGTGCCAGCAGCCCGGGTTACGAGCAGTACTTC.

The rearrangement uses TRBV9 and TRBJ2-7, with a weak D call TRBD1 (6 bases). Germline assignment: CDR1 SGDLS and CDR2 YYNGEE. The CDR3 covers 14 residues. V lost 0 bases, J lost 3 bases, and 10 bases lay in between. The CDR3 reads CASSVAQGDYEQYF. DNA of the CDR3: TGTGCCAGCAGCGTAGCACAGGGAGACTACGAGCAGTACTTC.

The CDR3 protein is CSVEGRRGLGTDTQYF. The CDR3 DNA reads TGCAGCGTTGAAGGACGGAGGGGGCTGGGGACAGATACGCAGTATTTT. J is TRBJ2-3 and V is TRBV29-1; weak D call: TRBD1 (7 bases). Trimming stripped 1 base from V and 3 bases from J, with 17 bases between. CDR3 length equals 16 residues. CDR1 is SQVTM, CDR2 ANQGSEA, per germline.

The rearrangement uses TRBV4-1 and TRBJ2-2, with D tentatively TRBD1 (6 bases). The CDR3 loop spans 16 amino acids. Germline V gene data show CDR1 as MGHRA and CDR2 as YSYEKL. V lost 7 bases and J lost 3, with 18 bases in between. The CDR3 DNA reads TGCGCCAGCACAAGGTTATCTTACAGGGACACCGGGGAGCTGTTTTTT. Protein sequence: CASTRLSYRDTGELFF.

This chain connects TRBV9 to TRBJ2-7, with 9 bases identical to TRBD2. CDR1 and CDR2 (germline): SGDLS, YYNGEE. V trimming: 4 bases; J trimming: 10 bases; junction bases outside the gene matches: 6. The CDR3 sequence is 12 residues long. The CDR3 DNA is TGTGCCAGCAGCCCCGGGACTAGCATCCAGTACTTC. Translated: CASSPGTSIQYF.

Concerning this clone: Other DNA sequences in this sample translate to the same CDR3. The chain carries TRBV19 and TRBJ2-4, with TRBD1 as a possible D gene (5 bases). V was cut by 1 base and J by 5 bases, with 9 bases left in between. CDR3 size: 14 residues. The V gene's germline CDR1 is LNHDA and CDR2 SQIVND (reference sequence). The DNA of the CDR3 is TGTGCCAGTAGTATAGGGGGCAGACAAAACATTCAGTACTTC. Translated, it gives CASSIGGRQNIQYF. The whole variable domain, filled in from reference TRBV19 and TRBJ2-4, reads DGGITQSPKYLFRKEGQNVTLSCEQNLNHDAMYWYRQDPGQGLRLIYYSQIVNDFQKGDIAEGYSVSREKKESFPLTVTSAQKNPTAFYLCASSIGGRQNIQYFGAGTRLSVL.

As to this clone: Other nucleotide sequences in the sample specify the same CDR3. This rearrangement joins TRBV5-1 to TRBJ2-3, with TRBD2 matching 7 bases. The CDR3 loop spans 15 amino acids. V lost 0 bases to trimming and J lost 1 base; unmatched junction nucleotides: 2. Germline loops: CDR1 SGHRS, CDR2 YFSETQ. The CDR3 DNA reads as TGCGCCAGCAGCTTGGCCGCGGGGGGCACAGATACGCAGTATTTT. It is translated as CASSLAAGGTDTQYF.

V gene TRBV19 combines with J gene TRBJ1-5, with D possibly TRBD1 on 6 matching bases. There are 12 residues in the CDR3. From germline, CDR1 is LNHDA and CDR2 SQIVND (reference sequence). V lost 9 bases and J 3 bases, leaving 9 bases between the germline ends. The CDR3 nucleotides read TGTGCCAGCCGGGACAACAATCAGCCCCAGCATTTT. As protein: CASRDNNQPQHF.

V is TRBV7-9 and J is TRBJ2-5; 10 nucleotides line up with TRBD2. Germline loops: CDR1 SEHNR, CDR2 FQNEAQ (reference sequence). V lost 5 bases to trimming and J lost 4 bases; unmatched junction nucleotides: 10. This CDR3 is 16 amino acids long. The CDR3 loop is CASSPRTSGARETQYF. As DNA, the CDR3 is TGTGCCAGCAGCCCGCGGACTAGCGGCGCTCGAGAGACCCAGTACTTC.